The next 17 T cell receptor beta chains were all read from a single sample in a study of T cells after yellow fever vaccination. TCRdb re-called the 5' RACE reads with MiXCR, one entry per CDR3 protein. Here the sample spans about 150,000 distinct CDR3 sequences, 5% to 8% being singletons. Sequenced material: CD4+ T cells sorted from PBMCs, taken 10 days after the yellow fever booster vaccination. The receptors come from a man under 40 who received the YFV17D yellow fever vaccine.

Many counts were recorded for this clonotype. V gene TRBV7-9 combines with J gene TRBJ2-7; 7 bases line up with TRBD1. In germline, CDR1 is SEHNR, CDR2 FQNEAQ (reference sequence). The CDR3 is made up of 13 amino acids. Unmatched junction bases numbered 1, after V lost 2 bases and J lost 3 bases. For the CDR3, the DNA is TGTGCCAGCAGCTTATCAGGGGGCTACGAGCAGTACTTC. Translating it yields CASSLSGGYEQYF.

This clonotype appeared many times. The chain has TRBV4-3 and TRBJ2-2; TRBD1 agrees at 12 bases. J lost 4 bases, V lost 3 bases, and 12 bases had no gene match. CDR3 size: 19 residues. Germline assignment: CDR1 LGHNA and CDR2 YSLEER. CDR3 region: CASSQPPRGQGAVTGELFF. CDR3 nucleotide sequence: TGCGCCAGCAGCCAGCCTCCGAGGGGACAGGGGGCGGTCACCGGGGAGCTGTTTTTT.

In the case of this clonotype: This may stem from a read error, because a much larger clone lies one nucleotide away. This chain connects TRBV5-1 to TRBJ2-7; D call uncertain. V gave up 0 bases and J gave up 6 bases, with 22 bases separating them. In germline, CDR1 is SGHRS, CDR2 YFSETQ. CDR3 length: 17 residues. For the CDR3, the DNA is TGCGCCAGCAGCTTGGAATCGGCCCAAGCCTTTATTGCCGAGCAGTACTTC. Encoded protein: CASSLESAQAFIAEQYF.

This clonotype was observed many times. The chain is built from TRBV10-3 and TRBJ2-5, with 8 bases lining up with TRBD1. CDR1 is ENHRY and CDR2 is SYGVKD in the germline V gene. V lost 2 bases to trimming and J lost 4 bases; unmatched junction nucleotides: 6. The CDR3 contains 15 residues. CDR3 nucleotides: TGTGCCATCAGTGAGCAGACAGGGGTTGGAGAGACCCAGTACTTC. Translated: CAISEQTGVGETQYF.

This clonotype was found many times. In DNA form, the CDR3 reads TGTGCCAGCAGTTGGACAGGCGGGGAGCAGTACTTC. Its protein product is CASSWTGGEQYF. J is TRBJ2-7 and V is TRBV7-2, with 7 bases matching TRBD1. The J segment lost 7 bases and the V segment lost 6 bases, leaving 6 bases of the junction unmatched. The CDR3 is 12 amino acids. Germline V gene data show CDR1 as SGHTA and CDR2 as FQGNSA.

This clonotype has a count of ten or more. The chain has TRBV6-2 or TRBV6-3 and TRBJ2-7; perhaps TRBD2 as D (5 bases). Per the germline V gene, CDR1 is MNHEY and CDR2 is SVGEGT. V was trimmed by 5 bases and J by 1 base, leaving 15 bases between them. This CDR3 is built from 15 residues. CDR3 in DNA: TGTGCCAGCAGTCCCCTCGCGAGGGCTTCCTACGAGCAGTACTTC. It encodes CASSPLARASYEQYF.

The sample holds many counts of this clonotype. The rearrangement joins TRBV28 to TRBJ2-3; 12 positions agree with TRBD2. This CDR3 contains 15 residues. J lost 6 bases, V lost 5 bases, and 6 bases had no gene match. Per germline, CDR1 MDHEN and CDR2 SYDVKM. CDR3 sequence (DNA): TGTGCCAGCAGTCAACTAGCGGGAGGTGCGGATACGCAGTATTTT. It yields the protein CASSQLAGGADTQYF.

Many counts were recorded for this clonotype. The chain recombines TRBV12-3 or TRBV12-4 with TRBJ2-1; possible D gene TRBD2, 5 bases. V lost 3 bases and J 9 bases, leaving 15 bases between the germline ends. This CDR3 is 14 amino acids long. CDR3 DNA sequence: TGTGCCAGCAGTTTGGGTAGCGCCTTCACTGAGCAGTTCTTC. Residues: CASSLGSAFTEQFF.

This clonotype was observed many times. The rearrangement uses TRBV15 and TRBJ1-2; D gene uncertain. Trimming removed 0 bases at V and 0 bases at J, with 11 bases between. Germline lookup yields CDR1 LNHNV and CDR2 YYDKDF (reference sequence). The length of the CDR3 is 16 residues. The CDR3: CATSRDHGRSNYGYTF. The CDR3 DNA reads TGTGCCACCAGCAGAGATCATGGAAGATCTAACTATGGCTACACCTTC.

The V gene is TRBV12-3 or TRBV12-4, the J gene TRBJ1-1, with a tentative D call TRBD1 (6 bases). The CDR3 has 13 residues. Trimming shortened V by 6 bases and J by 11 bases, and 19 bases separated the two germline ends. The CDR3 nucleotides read TGTGCCAGCAGCCGGGGGGGCTACTCTGCCGCTTTCTTT. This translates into CASSRGGYSAAFF.

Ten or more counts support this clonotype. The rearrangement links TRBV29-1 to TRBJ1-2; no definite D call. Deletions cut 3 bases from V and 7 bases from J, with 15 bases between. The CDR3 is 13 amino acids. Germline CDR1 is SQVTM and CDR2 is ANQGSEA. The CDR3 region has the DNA TGCAGCGTTGAGGTTGGGTACGGGTTTGGCTACACCTTC. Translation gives CSVEVGYGFGYTF.

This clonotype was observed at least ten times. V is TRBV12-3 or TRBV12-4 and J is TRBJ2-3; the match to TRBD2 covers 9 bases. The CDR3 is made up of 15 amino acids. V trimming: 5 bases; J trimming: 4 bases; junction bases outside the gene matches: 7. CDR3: CASSPGTSLPDTQYF. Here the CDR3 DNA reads TGTGCCAGCAGTCCCGGGACTAGCCTTCCAGATACGCAGTATTTT.

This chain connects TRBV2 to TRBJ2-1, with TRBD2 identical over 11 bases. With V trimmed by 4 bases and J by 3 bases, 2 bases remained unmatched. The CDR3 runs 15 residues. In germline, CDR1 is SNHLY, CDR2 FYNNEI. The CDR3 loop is CASSGGLAGYNEQFF. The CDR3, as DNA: TGTGCCAGCAGTGGCGGACTAGCGGGCTACAATGAGCAGTTCTTC.

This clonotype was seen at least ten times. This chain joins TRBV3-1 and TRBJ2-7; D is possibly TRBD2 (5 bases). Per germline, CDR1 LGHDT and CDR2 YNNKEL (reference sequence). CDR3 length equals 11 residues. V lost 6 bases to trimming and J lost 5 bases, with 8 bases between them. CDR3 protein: CASRGRNEQYF. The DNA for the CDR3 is TGTGCCAGCAGGGGGAGAAACGAGCAGTACTTC.

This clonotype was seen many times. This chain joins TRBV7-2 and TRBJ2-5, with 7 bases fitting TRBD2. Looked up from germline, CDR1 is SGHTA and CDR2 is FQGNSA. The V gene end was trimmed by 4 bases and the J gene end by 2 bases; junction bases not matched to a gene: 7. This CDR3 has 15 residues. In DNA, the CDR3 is TGTGCCAGCAGCTGGGGGGGAAATAGGCAAGAGACCCAGTACTTC. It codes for CASSWGGNRQETQYF.

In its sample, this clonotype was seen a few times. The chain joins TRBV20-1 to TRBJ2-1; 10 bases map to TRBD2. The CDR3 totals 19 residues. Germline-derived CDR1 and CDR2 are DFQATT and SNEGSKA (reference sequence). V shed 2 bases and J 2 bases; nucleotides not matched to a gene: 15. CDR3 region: CSARQLAGLGKATYNEQFF. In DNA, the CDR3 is TGCAGTGCTAGACAACTAGCGGGACTGGGTAAGGCAACCTACAATGAGCAGTTCTTC.

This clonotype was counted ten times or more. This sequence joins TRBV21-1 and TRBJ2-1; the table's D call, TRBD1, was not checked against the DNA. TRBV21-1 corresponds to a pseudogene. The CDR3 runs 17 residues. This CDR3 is CASSKEGTGYPYNEQFF. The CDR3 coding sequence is TGTGCCAGCAGCAAAGAGGGGACAGGTTACCCCTACAATGAGCAGTTCTTC.